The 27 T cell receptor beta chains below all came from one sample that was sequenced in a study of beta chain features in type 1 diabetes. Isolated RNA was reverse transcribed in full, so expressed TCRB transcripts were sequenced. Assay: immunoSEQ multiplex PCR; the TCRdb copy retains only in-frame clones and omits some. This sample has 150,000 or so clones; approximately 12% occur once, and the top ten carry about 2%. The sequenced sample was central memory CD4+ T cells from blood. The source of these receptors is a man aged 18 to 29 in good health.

CDR3: CASSYASGRETQYF. The CDR3 coding sequence is TGTGCCAGCAGTTACGCTTCGGGGCGGGAGACCCAGTACTTC. V is TRBV6-5 and J is TRBJ2-5; either TRBD1 or TRBD2 may supply D (5 bases each). CDR1 is MNHEY and CDR2 is SVGAGI in the germline V gene. This CDR3 comprises 14 residues. Trimming stripped 2 bases from V and 5 bases from J, with 12 bases between.

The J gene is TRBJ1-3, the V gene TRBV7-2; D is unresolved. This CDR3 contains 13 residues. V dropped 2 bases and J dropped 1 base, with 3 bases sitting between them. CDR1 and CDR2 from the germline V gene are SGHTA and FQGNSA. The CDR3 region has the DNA TGTGCCAGCAGCTTATTTTCTGGAAACACCATATATTTT. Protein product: CASSLFSGNTIYF.

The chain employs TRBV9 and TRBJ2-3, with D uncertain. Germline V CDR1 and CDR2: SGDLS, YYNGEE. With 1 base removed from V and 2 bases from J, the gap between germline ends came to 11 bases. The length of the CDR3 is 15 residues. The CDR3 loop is CASSVSLSPTDTQYF. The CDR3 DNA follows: TGTGCCAGCAGCGTAAGCCTAAGCCCCACAGATACGCAGTATTTT. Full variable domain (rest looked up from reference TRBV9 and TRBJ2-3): DSGVTQTPKHLITATGQRVTLRCSPRSGDLSVYWYQQSLDQGLQFLIQYYNGEERAKGNILERFSAQQFPDLHSELNLSSLELGDSALYFCASSVSLSPTDTQYFGPGTRLTVL.

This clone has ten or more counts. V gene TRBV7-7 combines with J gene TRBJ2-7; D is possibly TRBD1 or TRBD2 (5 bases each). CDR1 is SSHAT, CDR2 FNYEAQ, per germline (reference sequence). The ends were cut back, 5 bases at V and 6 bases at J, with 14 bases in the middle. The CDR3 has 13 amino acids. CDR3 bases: TGTGCCAGCAGCCCGGACCGGGGCGGCGAGCAGTACTTC. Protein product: CASSPDRGGEQYF.

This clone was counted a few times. DNA for the CDR3: TGTGCCAGTAGTACCCGACAGGGCGGGTATGGCTACACCTTC. Protein: CASSTRQGGYGYTF. J is TRBJ1-2 and V is TRBV19, with TRBD1 matching over 7 bases. V shed 4 bases, J shed 5 bases, and the junction held 7 bases outside the gene matches. The CDR3 runs 14 residues. The V gene's germline CDR1 is LNHDA and CDR2 SQIVND (reference sequence).

In nucleotides, the CDR3 is TGTGCCAGCAGCCCCGACAGGCGCCAGACCCAGTACTTC. This sequence encodes CASSPDRRQTQYF. This chain joins TRBV7-9 and TRBJ2-5; a weak D match, TRBD1 (6 bases). CDR3 length equals 13 residues. Germline V gene data show CDR1 as SEHNR and CDR2 as FQNEAQ (reference sequence). Trimming took off 5 bases at V and 6 bases at J, with 13 bases between the two ends.

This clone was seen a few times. The CDR3 coding sequence is TGCGCCAGCAGCTATGGACGGGGTGGAAACACCATATATTTT. Its translation is CASSYGRGGNTIYF. J is TRBJ1-3 and V is TRBV5-1; no firm D call. Trimming took off 3 bases at V and 3 bases at J, with 10 bases between the two ends. This CDR3 region has 14 residues. Germline V gives CDR1 SGHRS, CDR2 YFSETQ. Together with reference TRBV5-1 and TRBJ1-3, the CDR3 gives the full variable domain: KAGVTQTPRYLIKTRGQQVTLSCSPISGHRSVSWYQQTPGQGLQFLFEYFSETQRNKGNFPGRFSGRQFSNSRSEMNVSTLELGDSALYLCASSYGRGGNTIYFGEGSWLTVV.

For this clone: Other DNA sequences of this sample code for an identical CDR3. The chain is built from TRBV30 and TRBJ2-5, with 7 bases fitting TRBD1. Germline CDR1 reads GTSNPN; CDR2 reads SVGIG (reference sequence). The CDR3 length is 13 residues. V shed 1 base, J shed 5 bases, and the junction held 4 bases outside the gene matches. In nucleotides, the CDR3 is TGTGCCTGGAGTGAAGACAGGGTGGAGACCCAGTACTTC. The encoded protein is CAWSEDRVETQYF.

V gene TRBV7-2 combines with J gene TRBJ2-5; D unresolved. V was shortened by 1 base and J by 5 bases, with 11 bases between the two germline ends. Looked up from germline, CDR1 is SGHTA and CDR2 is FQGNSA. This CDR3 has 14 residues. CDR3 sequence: CASSLGGTSETQYF. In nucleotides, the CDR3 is TGTGCCAGCAGCTTAGGTGGCACGTCGGAGACCCAGTACTTC.

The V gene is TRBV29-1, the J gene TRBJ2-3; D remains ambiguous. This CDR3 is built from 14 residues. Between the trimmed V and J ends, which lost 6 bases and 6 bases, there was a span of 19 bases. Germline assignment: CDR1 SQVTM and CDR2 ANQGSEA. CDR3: CSVGRPSRDDTQYF. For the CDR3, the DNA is TGCAGCGTCGGCCGGCCTTCGAGAGACGATACGCAGTATTTT.

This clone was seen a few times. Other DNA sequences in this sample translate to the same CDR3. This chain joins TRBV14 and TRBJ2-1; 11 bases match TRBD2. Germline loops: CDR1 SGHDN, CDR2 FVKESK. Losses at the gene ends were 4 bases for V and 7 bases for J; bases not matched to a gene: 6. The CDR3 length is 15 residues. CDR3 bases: TGTGCCAGCAGCCTATTAGCGGGAGGGCGGAATGAGCAGTTCTTC. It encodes CASSLLAGGRNEQFF.

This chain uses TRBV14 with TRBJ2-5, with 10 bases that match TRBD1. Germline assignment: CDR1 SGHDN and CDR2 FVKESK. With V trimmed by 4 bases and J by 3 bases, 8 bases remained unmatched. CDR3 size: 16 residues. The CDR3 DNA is TGTGCCAGCAGCCCTTTGCCGGGACAGGGGAAAGAGACCCAGTACTTC. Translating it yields CASSPLPGQGKETQYF.

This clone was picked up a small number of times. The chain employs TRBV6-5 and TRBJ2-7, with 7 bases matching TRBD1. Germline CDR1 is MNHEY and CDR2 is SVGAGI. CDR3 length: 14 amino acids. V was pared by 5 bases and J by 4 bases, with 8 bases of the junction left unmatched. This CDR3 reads CASSRILTGYEQYF. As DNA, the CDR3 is TGTGCCAGCAGTAGAATCTTGACAGGGTACGAGCAGTACTTC.

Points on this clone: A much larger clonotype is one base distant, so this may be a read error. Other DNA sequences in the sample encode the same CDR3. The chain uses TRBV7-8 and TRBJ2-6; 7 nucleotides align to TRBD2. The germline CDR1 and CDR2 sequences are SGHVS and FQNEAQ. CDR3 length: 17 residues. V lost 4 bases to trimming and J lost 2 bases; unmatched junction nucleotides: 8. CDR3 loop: CASSSLGGGTGANVLTF. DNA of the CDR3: TGTGCCAGCAGCTCCCTTGGGGGGGGTACTGGGGCCAACGTCCTGACTTTC.

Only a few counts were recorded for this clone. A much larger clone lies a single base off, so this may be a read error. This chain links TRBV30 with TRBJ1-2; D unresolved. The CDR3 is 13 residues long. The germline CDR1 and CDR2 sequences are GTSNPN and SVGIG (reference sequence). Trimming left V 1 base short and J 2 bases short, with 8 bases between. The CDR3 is CAWSGFRNYGYTF. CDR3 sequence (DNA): TGTGCCTGGAGTGGCTTCCGCAACTATGGCTACACCTTC.

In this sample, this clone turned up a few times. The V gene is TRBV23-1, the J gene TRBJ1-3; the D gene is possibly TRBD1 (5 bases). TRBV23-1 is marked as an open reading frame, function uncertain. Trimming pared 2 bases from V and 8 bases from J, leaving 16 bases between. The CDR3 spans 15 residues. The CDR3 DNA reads TGCGCCAGCAGTCAAAAGGGACCGCCGTTAGACACCATATATTTT. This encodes CASSQKGPPLDTIYF.

The CDR3, as DNA: TGTGCCAGCAGCCAAGAAACTGGGAGAGATACGCAGTATTTT. It specifies CASSQETGRDTQYF. The chain is built from TRBV7-9 and TRBJ2-3, with D possibly matching TRBD2 (5 bases). Germline V gene lookup returns CDR1 SEHNR and CDR2 FQNEAQ (reference sequence). The CDR3 runs 14 residues. V was pared by 5 bases and J by 5 bases, with 14 bases between.

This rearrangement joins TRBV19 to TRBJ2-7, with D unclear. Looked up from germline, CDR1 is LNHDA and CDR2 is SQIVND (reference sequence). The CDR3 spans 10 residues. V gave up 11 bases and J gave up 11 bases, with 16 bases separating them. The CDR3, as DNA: TGTGCCTCCAGGCAGACCTGTGAGTACTTC. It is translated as CASRQTCEYF.

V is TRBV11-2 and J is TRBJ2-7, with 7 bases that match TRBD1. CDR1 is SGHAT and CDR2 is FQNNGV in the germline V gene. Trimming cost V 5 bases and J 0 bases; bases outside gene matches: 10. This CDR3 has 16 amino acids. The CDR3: CASSPVRGQISYEQYF. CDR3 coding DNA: TGTGCCAGCAGCCCCGTCCGGGGACAGATCTCCTACGAGCAGTACTTC.

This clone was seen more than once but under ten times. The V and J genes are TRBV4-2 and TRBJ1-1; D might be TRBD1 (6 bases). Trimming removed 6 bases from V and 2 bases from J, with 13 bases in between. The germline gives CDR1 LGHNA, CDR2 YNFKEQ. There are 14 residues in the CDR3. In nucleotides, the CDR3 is TGTGCCAGCAGACCCGGACAGACAAACACTGAAGCTTTCTTT. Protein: CASRPGQTNTEAFF.

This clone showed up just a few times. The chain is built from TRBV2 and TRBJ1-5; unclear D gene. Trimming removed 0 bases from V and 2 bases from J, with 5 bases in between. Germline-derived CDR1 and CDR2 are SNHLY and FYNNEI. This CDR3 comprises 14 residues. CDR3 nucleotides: TGTGCCAGCAGTGAAGCAGGGCGCAATCAGCCCCAGCATTTT. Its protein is CASSEAGRNQPQHF.

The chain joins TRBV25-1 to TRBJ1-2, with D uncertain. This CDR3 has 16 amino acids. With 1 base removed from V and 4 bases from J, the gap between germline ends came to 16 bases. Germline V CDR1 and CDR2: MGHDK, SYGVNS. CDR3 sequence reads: CASSESWTDKIYGYTF. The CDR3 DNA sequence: TGTGCCAGCAGTGAATCTTGGACCGACAAAATCTATGGCTACACCTTC.

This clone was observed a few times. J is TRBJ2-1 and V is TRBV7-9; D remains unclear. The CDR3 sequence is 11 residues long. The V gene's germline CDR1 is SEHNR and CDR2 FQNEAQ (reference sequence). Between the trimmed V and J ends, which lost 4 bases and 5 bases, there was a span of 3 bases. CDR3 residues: CASSSHNEQFF. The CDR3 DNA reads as TGTGCCAGCAGCTCTCACAATGAGCAGTTCTTC.

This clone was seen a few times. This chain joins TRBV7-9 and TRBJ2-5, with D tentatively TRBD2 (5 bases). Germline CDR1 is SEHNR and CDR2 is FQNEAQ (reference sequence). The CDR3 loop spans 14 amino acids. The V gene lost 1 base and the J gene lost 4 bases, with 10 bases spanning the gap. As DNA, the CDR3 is TGTGCCAGCAGCTTAGGGCAGGCGGGAGAGACCCAGTACTTC. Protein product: CASSLGQAGETQYF.

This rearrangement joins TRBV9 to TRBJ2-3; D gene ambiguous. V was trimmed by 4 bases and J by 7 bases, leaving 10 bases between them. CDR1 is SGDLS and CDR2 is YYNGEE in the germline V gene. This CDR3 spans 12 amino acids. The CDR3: CASSLTEYTQYF. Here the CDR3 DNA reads TGTGCCAGCAGCTTAACAGAGTATACGCAGTATTTT. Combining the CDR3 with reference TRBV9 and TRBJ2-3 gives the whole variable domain DSGVTQTPKHLITATGQRVTLRCSPRSGDLSVYWYQQSLDQGLQFLIQYYNGEERAKGNILERFSAQQFPDLHSELNLSSLELGDSALYFCASSLTEYTQYFGPGTRLTVL.

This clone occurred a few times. The CDR3 DNA follows: TGCGCCAGTGGAACAGGACCACAAGATACGCAGTATTTT. Translated, it gives CASGTGPQDTQYF. The chain combines TRBV4-3 with TRBJ2-3; TRBD1 might be the D (5 bases). V lost 9 bases, J lost 5 bases, and 15 bases lay in between. The CDR3 contains 13 residues. Germline CDR1 is LGHNA and CDR2 is YSLEER.

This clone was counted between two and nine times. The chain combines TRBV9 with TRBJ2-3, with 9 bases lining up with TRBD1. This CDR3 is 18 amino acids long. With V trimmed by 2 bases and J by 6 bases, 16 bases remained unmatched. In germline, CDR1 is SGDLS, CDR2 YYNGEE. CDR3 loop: CASSVRPGQGHPGDTQYF. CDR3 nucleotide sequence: TGTGCCAGCAGCGTTCGCCCGGGACAGGGTCATCCAGGGGATACGCAGTATTTT.